These 24 T cell receptor beta chains came from one sample sequenced in a study of T-cell reconstitution after alpha-beta-depleted transplantation in children. Unique molecular identifiers were incorporated into the prepared TCRbeta library. TCRdb called the PCR reads again in MiXCR, with one record for every CDR3 protein. The sample carries about 98,000 distinct CDR3 sequences, 20% to 30% recorded once. This material consisted of PBMCs, taken before TCRalphabeta/CD19-depleted stem cell transplant. The source is a boy aged 2 to 9 with acute lymphoblastic leukemia, due to receive a stem cell transplant.

This clonotype was detected a few times. V gene TRBV27 combines with J gene TRBJ2-5; D remains ambiguous. The CDR3 spans 15 residues. V was clipped by 6 bases and J by 5 bases, with 19 bases between them. Looked up from germline, CDR1 is MNHEY and CDR2 is SMNVEV (reference sequence). The CDR3 DNA is TGTGCCAGCAGCCCCTATAGTGGATCGGAGGAGACCCAGTACTTC. Protein sequence: CASSPYSGSEETQYF.

This rearrangement joins TRBV2 to TRBJ2-1, with D maybe TRBD2 (5 bases). Germline-derived CDR1 and CDR2 are SNHLY and FYNNEI. CDR3 length: 14 residues. Between the trimmed V and J ends, which lost 5 bases and 10 bases, there was a span of 18 bases. CDR3 residues: CASSYRGVPGEQFF. CDR3 nucleotide sequence: TGTGCCAGCAGTTATCGTGGGGTCCCGGGGGAGCAGTTCTTC.

This clonotype was seen only a few times. The rearrangement joins TRBV5-1 to TRBJ2-7; D remains ambiguous. CDR3 length: 13 residues. V gave up 5 bases and J gave up 3 bases, with 12 bases separating them. Germline V CDR1 and CDR2: SGHRS, YFSETQ. The CDR3 DNA sequence: TGCGCCAGCAGATTTGGCAGGCTCTACGAGCAGTACTTC. This translates into CASRFGRLYEQYF.

The rearrangement uses TRBV7-9 and TRBJ2-5; D gene uncertain. With 1 base removed from V and 5 bases from J, the gap between germline ends came to 5 bases. Germline assignment: CDR1 SEHNR and CDR2 FQNEAQ (reference sequence). The CDR3 totals 12 residues. The CDR3 DNA sequence: TGTGCCAGCAGCTTAGTCTGGGAGACCCAGTACTTC. Its translation: CASSLVWETQYF. Drawing the rest from reference TRBV7-9 and TRBJ2-5, the complete variable domain is DTGVSQNPRHKITKRGQNVTFRCDPISEHNRLYWYRQTLGQGPEFLTYFQNEAQLEKSRLLSDRFSAERPKGSFSTLEIQRTEQGDSAMYLCASSLVWETQYFGPGTRLLVL.

The chain carries TRBV27 and TRBJ2-2; TRBD2 aligns across 8 bases. V shed 8 bases and J 0 bases; nucleotides not matched to a gene: 11. CDR3 length: 17 amino acids. Per the germline V gene, CDR1 is MNHEY and CDR2 is SMNVEV (reference sequence). The CDR3 region is CASSPVGGGTNTGELFF. CDR3 in DNA: TGTGCCAGCTCGCCGGTGGGCGGGGGGACGAACACCGGGGAGCTGTTTTTT.

This clonotype showed up just a few times. The chain recombines TRBV21-1 with TRBJ2-1; TRBD1, the table's D call, was not compared with the DNA. TRBV21-1 is tagged as a pseudogene. The CDR3 covers 16 residues. CDR3: CASSNVTGEAYNEQFF. The CDR3 DNA is TGTGCCAGCAGCAATGTGACAGGGGAAGCCTACAATGAGCAGTTCTTC.

This clonotype was detected many times. This chain links TRBV28 with TRBJ2-7; 7 nucleotides agree with TRBD1. The V gene's germline CDR1 is MDHEN and CDR2 SYDVKM. CDR3 length: 15 amino acids. V shed 5 bases and J 3 bases; nucleotides not matched to a gene: 10. The CDR3 loop reads CASSTPTGAHYEQYF. The CDR3 region has the DNA TGTGCCAGCAGTACTCCTACAGGGGCTCACTACGAGCAGTACTTC.

As regards this clonotype: The limits of the CDR3 on the DNA are not certain, so only TCRdb's listed CDR3 is given. The chain is built from TRBV7-5 and TRBJ2-5; the D call of TRBD1 is as the table states it, not checked on the DNA. TRBV7-5 is flagged as a pseudogene. The CDR3 adds up to 17 amino acids, both ends counted. CDR3 loop: CFCASSRGRQGQETQYF.

The chain has TRBV20-1 and TRBJ2-7; 8 nucleotides align to TRBD2. J was trimmed by 0 bases and V by 4 bases; bases with no gene match: 5. The length of the CDR3 is 14 residues. Germline CDR1 is DFQATT and CDR2 is SNEGSKA (reference sequence). CDR3 nucleotides: TGCAGTGCTATGGGACTAGGACTCTCCTACGAGCAGTACTTC. As protein: CSAMGLGLSYEQYF.

The J gene is TRBJ2-1, the V gene TRBV5-4; D uncertain. Trimming took off 6 bases at V and 0 bases at J, with 16 bases between the two ends. Germline lookup yields CDR1 SGHNT and CDR2 YYREEE (reference sequence). CDR3 size: 16 residues. The CDR3 reads CASTTDRGSSYNEQFF. The CDR3 coding sequence is TGTGCCAGCACCACCGACCGAGGTAGCTCCTACAATGAGCAGTTCTTC.

V and J are TRBV28 and TRBJ1-2; the D gene is possibly TRBD1 (6 bases). V lost 0 bases and J lost 8, with 13 bases in between. The CDR3 length is 14 residues. In germline, CDR1 is MDHEN, CDR2 SYDVKM. The CDR3 DNA reads as TGTGCCAGCAGTTTATGGGGCAGGGGAGGAGGCTACACCTTC. Its translation: CASSLWGRGGGYTF.

The chain recombines TRBV10-3 with TRBJ2-3, with 10 bases matching TRBD2. Germline trimming cut 5 bases from V and 0 bases from J; bases unmatched to any gene: 5. CDR1 and CDR2 from the germline V gene are ENHRY and SYGVKD. CDR3 length: 16 amino acids. The CDR3 nucleotides read TGTGCCATCAGTCATACTAGCGGGGACAGCACAGATACGCAGTATTTT. Its protein is CAISHTSGDSTDTQYF.

This clonotype was seen only a few times. This chain uses TRBV29-1 with TRBJ2-1; 8 bases agree with TRBD1. This CDR3 spans 13 amino acids. Trimming cost V 4 bases and J 8 bases; bases outside gene matches: 7. In germline, CDR1 is SQVTM, CDR2 ANQGSEA. CDR3 DNA sequence: TGCAGCGTTGCGGGACAGGTTCCCCATGAGCAGTTCTTC. Its protein is CSVAGQVPHEQFF.

This clonotype was observed a handful of times. The chain joins TRBV7-9 to TRBJ2-3, with D hard to call. CDR3 length equals 13 residues. Germline CDR1 reads SEHNR; CDR2 reads FQNEAQ (reference sequence). The V gene lost 5 bases and the J gene lost 1 base, with 7 bases spanning the gap. CDR3 nucleotide sequence: TGTGCCAGCAGCGACGGGCGCACAGATACGCAGTATTTT. It translates to CASSDGRTDTQYF.

This clonotype has only a few counts. The CDR3 nucleotides read TGTGCCAGCAGCTATACCACTTTATACTACGAGCAGTACTTC. Residues: CASSYTTLYYEQYF. The J gene is TRBJ2-7, the V gene TRBV11-2; D call uncertain. The CDR3 runs to 14 residues. Germline CDR1 reads SGHAT; CDR2 reads FQNNGV. The V end lost 4 bases, the J end lost 3 bases, and 13 bases lay between the germline ends. Filled out from reference TRBV11-2 and TRBJ2-7, the complete variable domain reads EAGVAQSPRYKIIEKRQSVAFWCNPISGHATLYWYQQILGQGPKLLIQFQNNGVVDDSQLPKDRFSAERLKGVDSTLKIQPAKLEDSAVYLCASSYTTLYYEQYFGPGTRLTVT.

The chain is built from TRBV5-1 and TRBJ2-7; 8 bases align to TRBD2. Trimming took 3 bases from V and 2 from J; bases not matched to a gene: 10. The V gene's germline CDR1 is SGHRS and CDR2 YFSETQ. This CDR3 has 16 residues. The CDR3 DNA follows: TGCGCCAGCAGCTGGAACGGACTAGCTTCCCCCTACGAGCAGTACTTC. This codes for CASSWNGLASPYEQYF. The full variable domain, with the rest looked up from reference TRBV5-1 and TRBJ2-7, is KAGVTQTPRYLIKTRGQQVTLSCSPISGHRSVSWYQQTPGQGLQFLFEYFSETQRNKGNFPGRFSGRQFSNSRSEMNVSTLELGDSALYLCASSWNGLASPYEQYFGPGTRLTVT.

V and J are TRBV27 and TRBJ2-3, with a possible D match to TRBD2 (6 bases). The CDR3 covers 14 residues. Trimming shortened V by 5 bases and J by 5 bases, and 14 bases separated the two germline ends. CDR1 is MNHEY and CDR2 is SMNVEV in the germline V gene (reference sequence). CDR3 loop: CASSPHRRVDTQYF. CDR3 DNA sequence: TGTGCCAGCAGTCCCCACAGGAGGGTAGATACGCAGTATTTT.

This clonotype has only a few counts. The chain employs TRBV7-8 and TRBJ2-1, with 9 nucleotides matching TRBD1. CDR1 is SGHVS, CDR2 FQNEAQ, per germline. J gave up 4 bases and V 10 bases, and 8 bases lay outside the gene matches. This CDR3 region has 14 residues. CDR3 protein: CATLDRGLYNEQFF. In nucleotides, the CDR3 is TGTGCCACCCTGGACAGGGGATTGTACAATGAGCAGTTCTTC.

V gene TRBV20-1 combines with J gene TRBJ2-7; D gene uncertain. Trimming removed 4 bases at V and 2 bases at J, with 18 bases between. Germline CDR1 reads DFQATT; CDR2 reads SNEGSKA (reference sequence). This CDR3 has 15 residues. DNA for the CDR3: TGCAGTGCTATCGATCCACTTAACCTTCCCTACGAGCAGTACTTC. This codes for CSAIDPLNLPYEQYF.

This chain joins TRBV28 and TRBJ2-7, with unresolved D. V was trimmed by 4 bases and J by 3 bases, leaving 10 bases between them. Germline lookup yields CDR1 MDHEN and CDR2 SYDVKM. There are 13 residues in the CDR3. This chain's CDR3 is CASSYSTLYEQYF. The CDR3 DNA follows: TGTGCCAGCAGTTACTCGACGCTCTACGAGCAGTACTTC.

J is TRBJ1-5 and V is TRBV15; D ambiguous. CDR3 length equals 15 residues. Looked up from germline, CDR1 is LNHNV and CDR2 is YYDKDF (reference sequence). The ends were cut back, 0 bases at V and 3 bases at J, with 9 bases in the middle. As DNA, the CDR3 is TGTGCCACCAGCAGAGATTTGGGCCTCAATCAGCCCCAGCATTTT. Its protein product is CATSRDLGLNQPQHF.

The chain uses TRBV28 and TRBJ2-2, with 10 bases aligning to TRBD1. There are 15 residues in the CDR3. Trimming at V came to 4 bases and at J to 7 bases, leaving 6 bases not matched to a gene. CDR1 and CDR2 (germline): MDHEN, SYDVKM. CDR3: CASSYPGQGIGELFF. CDR3 DNA: TGTGCCAGCAGTTATCCGGGACAGGGGATCGGGGAGCTGTTTTTT.

Remarks on this clonotype: At one boundary the junction diverges from the germline segment, which might be a read error. The rearrangement joins TRBV15 to TRBJ2-1, with TRBD1 matching over 10 bases. CDR1 and CDR2 (germline): LNHNV, YYDKDF (reference sequence). The CDR3 has 17 amino acids. CDR3 amino acids: CATSREVPPTGGHEQIF. CDR3 DNA sequence: TGTGCCACCAGCAGAGAGGTTCCCCCGACAGGGGGCCATGAGCAGATCTTC. Supplemented by reference TRBV15 and TRBJ2-1, the full variable domain reads DAMVIQNPRYQVTQFGKPVTLSCSQTLNHNVMYWYQQKSSQAPKLLFHYYDKDFNNEADTPDNFQSRRPNTSFCFLDIRSPGLGDTAMYLCATSREVPPTGGHEQIFGPGTRLTVL.

This chain connects TRBV28 to TRBJ2-3; D is ambiguous. CDR3 length: 16 residues. Per germline, CDR1 MDHEN and CDR2 SYDVKM. V was shortened by 6 bases and J by 1 base, with 17 bases between the two germline ends. This CDR3 is CASSLQTDTRTDTQYF. The CDR3 DNA reads as TGTGCCAGCAGCCTCCAAACGGATACACGCACAGATACGCAGTATTTT.